This record covers a single TCR beta chain. Its specificity is unknown. This table comes from immunoSEQ multiplex PCR, and its TCRdb copy is limited to in-frame clones, with some not included. Among about 9,000 clones, around nine tenths were seen once, and the ten largest hold approximately 3.4%. This sample is drawn from a study of chemoradiotherapy in HPV16-positive cancers. As for the study in general: A couple of HPV16-positive patients' cells yielded candidate HPV-specific clones and common motifs.

V lost 5 bases, J lost 6 bases, and 14 bases lay in between. The CDR3 sequence is 13 residues long. CDR1 is SGHNT and CDR2 is YYREEE in the germline V gene (reference sequence). Study-wide results and caveats: HPV-specific T cells were functionally defined from only a couple of HPV16-positive patients.

This rearrangement joins TRBV5-4 to TRBJ1-2; D not certain. This specimen was blood, taken from a patient who underwent chemoradiotherapy. The source is a human donor with HPV-associated anogenital cancer. CDR3 DNA: TGTGCCAGCAGTTTCATCGAGGGTCATGGCTACACCTTC. Translated, it gives CASSFIEGHGYTF.